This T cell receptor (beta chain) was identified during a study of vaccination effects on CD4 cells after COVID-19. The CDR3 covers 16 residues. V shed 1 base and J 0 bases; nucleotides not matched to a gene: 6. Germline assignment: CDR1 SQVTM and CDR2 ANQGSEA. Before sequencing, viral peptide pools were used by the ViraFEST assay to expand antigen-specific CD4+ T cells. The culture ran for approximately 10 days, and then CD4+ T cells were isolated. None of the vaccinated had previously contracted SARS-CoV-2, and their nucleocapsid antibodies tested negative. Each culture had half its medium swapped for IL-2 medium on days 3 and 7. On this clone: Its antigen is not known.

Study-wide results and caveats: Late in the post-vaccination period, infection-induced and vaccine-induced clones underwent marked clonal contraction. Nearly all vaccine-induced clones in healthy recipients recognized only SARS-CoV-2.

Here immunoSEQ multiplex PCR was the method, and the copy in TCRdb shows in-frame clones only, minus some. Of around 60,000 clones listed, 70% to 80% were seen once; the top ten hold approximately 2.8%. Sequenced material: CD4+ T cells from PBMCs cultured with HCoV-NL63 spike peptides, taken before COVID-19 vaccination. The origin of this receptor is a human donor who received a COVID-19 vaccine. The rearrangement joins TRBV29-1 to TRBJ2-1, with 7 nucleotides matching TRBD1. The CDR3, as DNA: TGCAGCGTTGAAGTGGGAACAGGGGACTCCTACAATGAGCAGTTCTTC. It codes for CSVEVGTGDSYNEQFF.